What follows is one T cell receptor beta chain and its context. Treatment denoted: randomized to nivolumab then ipilimumab (arm A) or the reverse (arm B). V lost 3 bases, J lost 9 bases, and 8 bases stayed unmatched. CDR1 LNHDA and CDR2 SQIVND come from the germline V gene (reference sequence). This CDR3 has 16 residues. This record comes from a study of sequential checkpoint blockade in melanoma. Study overall: Arm A got nivolumab then ipilimumab; arm B the reverse, 1:1.

Sequencing was performed with immunoSEQ multiplex PCR; in TCRdb, only in-frame clones are kept and a portion is missing. Seen here are around 21,000 clones, roughly 80% observed once, and the top ten hold roughly a tenth. The TCR comes from a human donor with melanoma. The specimen comprised CD8+ T cells sorted from blood (inferred from file names), sampled from a patient given nivolumab and ipilimumab in sequence. The rearrangement joins TRBV19 to TRBJ1-6, with 10 bases lining up with TRBD1. CDR3 nucleotide sequence: TGTGCCAGTAGTATTGAGACAGGGGGCTTGGGTTCACCCCTCCACTTT. This encodes CASSIETGGLGSPLHF.